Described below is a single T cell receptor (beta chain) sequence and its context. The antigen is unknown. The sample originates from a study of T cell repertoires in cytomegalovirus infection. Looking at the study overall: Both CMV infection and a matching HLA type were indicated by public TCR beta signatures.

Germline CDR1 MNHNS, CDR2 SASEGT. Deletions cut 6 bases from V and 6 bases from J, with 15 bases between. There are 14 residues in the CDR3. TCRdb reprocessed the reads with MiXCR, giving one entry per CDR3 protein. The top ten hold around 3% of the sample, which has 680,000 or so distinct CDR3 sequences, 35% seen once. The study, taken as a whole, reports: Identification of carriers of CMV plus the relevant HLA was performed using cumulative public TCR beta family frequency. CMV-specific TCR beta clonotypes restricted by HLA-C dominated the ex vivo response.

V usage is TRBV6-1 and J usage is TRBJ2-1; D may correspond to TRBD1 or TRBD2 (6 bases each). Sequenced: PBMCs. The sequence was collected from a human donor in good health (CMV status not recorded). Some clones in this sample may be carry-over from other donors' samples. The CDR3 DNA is TGTGCCAGCAGACTAGGGGGGCTCGCCAATGAGCAGTTCTTC. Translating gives CASRLGGLANEQFF.